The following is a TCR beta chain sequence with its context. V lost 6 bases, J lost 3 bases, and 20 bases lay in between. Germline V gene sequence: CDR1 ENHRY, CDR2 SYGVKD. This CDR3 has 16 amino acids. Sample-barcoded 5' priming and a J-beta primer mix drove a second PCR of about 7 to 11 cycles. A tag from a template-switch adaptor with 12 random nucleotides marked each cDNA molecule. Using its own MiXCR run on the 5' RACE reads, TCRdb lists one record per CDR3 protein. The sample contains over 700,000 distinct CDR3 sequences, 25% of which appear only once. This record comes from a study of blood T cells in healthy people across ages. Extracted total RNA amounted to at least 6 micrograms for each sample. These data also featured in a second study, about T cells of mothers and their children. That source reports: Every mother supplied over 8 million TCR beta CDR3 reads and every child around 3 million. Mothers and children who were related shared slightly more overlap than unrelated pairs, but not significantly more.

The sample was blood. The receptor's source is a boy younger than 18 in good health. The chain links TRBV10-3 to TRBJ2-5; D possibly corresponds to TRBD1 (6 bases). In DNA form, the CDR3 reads TGTGCCATCAGCGCTGGGGGCGGAGGCACTAAAGAGACCCAGTACTTC. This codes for CAISAGGGGTKETQYF.